This TCR beta chain was retrieved from a study of T cells in Graves' hyperthyroidism and ophthalmopathy. Concerning this clonotype: What it binds is not known.

With V trimmed by 2 bases and J by 4 bases, 7 bases remained unmatched. Germline-derived CDR1 and CDR2 are SEHNR and FQNEAQ (reference sequence). This CDR3 is built from 16 residues. The TCR beta CDR3 regions underwent amplification using RNA transcripts as the source. TCR CDR3 underwent first-round RT-PCR with the HTBI primer set. TCRdb fed the multiplex PCR reads into MiXCR, producing one record per CDR3 protein. The repertoire holds about 380,000 distinct CDR3 sequences, around 13% seen once, with about 20% in the top ten. Study results and limitations: Also found in blood were most expanded thyroid clonotypes above 0.001. With a median lead of 6.5 months before onset, the model predicted ophthalmopathy.

Sequenced input: blood. This clonotype was sampled from a woman aged 25 to 39 with Graves' ophthalmopathy. The V call is TRBV7-9, the J call TRBJ2-3, with 9 positions matching TRBD2. CDR3 in DNA: TGTGCCAGCAGCTTAAGTAGCGGGGGTTTCCCAGATACGCAGTATTTT. Protein: CASSLSSGGFPDTQYF.